The next 9 T cell receptor beta chains were all read from a single sample in a study of blood T cell repertoires in COVID-19. Clones were read by immunoSEQ multiplex PCR, and TCRdb kept only the in-frame ones, dropping some. Of about 170,000 clones in the sample, roughly 80% are singletons; the top ten hold over 7%. Sequenced: peripheral blood. The receptors derive from a woman older than 75 with COVID-19, enrolled during active disease.

V usage is TRBV27 and J usage is TRBJ1-5, with D maybe TRBD1 (5 bases). CDR3 length: 14 residues. Trimming removed 4 bases at V and 7 bases at J, with 14 bases between. Germline V gene data show CDR1 as MNHEY and CDR2 as SMNVEV (reference sequence). CDR3 residues: CASSSLRVGQPQHF. CDR3 bases: TGTGCCAGCAGTTCCCTCAGGGTTGGGCAGCCCCAGCATTTT.

The rearrangement joins TRBV5-5 to TRBJ1-6, with a possible D match to TRBD1 (6 bases). V lost 3 bases and J 7 bases, leaving 17 bases between the germline ends. Germline V gene sequence: CDR1 SGHKS, CDR2 YYEKEE (reference sequence). The length of the CDR3 is 16 residues. As DNA, the CDR3 is TGTGCCAGCAGCTCACGGGTGGCAGGGGAAAATTCACCCCTCCACTTT. It is translated as CASSSRVAGENSPLHF.

CDR3: CASSPSGDAGGGSYNEQFF. The DNA of the CDR3 is TGCGCCAGCAGCCCATCGGGGGACGCCGGGGGTGGTAGCTACAATGAGCAGTTCTTC. The rearrangement uses TRBV4-1 and TRBJ2-1, with D possibly TRBD2 on 6 matching bases. The germline V gene encodes CDR1 MGHRA and CDR2 YSYEKL. The CDR3 loop spans 19 amino acids. V was shortened by 4 bases and J by 3 bases, with 25 bases between the two germline ends.

V gene TRBV10-1 combines with J gene TRBJ1-4; 9 bases are a match to TRBD1. Trimming removed 4 bases from V and 7 bases from J; junction bases left unmatched: 7. Germline V gives CDR1 WNHNN, CDR2 SYGVQD (reference sequence). CDR3 length equals 15 residues. CDR3 sequence (DNA): TGCGCCAGCAGTGTCGGGGGACAGGGCGGTGAAAAACTGTTTTTT. As protein: CASSVGGQGGEKLFF.

J is TRBJ1-1 and V is TRBV19; TRBD1 aligns across 10 bases. Per germline, CDR1 LNHDA and CDR2 SQIVND (reference sequence). CDR3 length: 15 residues. Trimming cost V 4 bases and J 4 bases; bases outside gene matches: 6. CDR3 bases: TGTGCCAGTAGTAGGGGGACAGGGGCGAGCACTGAAGCTTTCTTT. This gives the protein CASSRGTGASTEAFF.

V and J are TRBV9 and TRBJ2-7; TRBD2 might be the D (6 bases). V gave up 4 bases and J gave up 3 bases, with 14 bases separating them. The CDR3 has 14 amino acids. Germline V gene lookup returns CDR1 SGDLS and CDR2 YYNGEE. The DNA for the CDR3 is TGTGCCAGCAGCCCCACGGGAGAGTTCTACGAGCAGTACTTC. Translation: CASSPTGEFYEQYF.

Remarks on this clone: The sample contains more than one DNA sequence encoding this CDR3. J is TRBJ1-5 and V is TRBV27; 9 nucleotides agree with TRBD1. Trimming took 6 bases from V and 5 from J; bases not matched to a gene: 2. The CDR3 loop spans 13 amino acids. Germline values: CDR1 MNHEY, CDR2 SMNVEV (reference sequence). The DNA for the CDR3 is TGTGCCAGCAGAAGGACAGGGGATCAGCCCCAGCATTTT. The encoded protein is CASRRTGDQPQHF.

This chain uses TRBV29-1 with TRBJ1-2, with 7 bases fitting TRBD1. Germline V lookup: CDR1 SQVTM, CDR2 ANQGSEA. The CDR3 spans 12 residues. Trimming removed 6 bases from V and 4 bases from J; junction bases left unmatched: 5. CDR3 sequence reads: CSVTGAGYGYTF. For the CDR3, the DNA is TGCAGCGTAACAGGGGCGGGCTATGGCTACACCTTC.

The chain is built from TRBV2 and TRBJ2-4; 11 bases fit TRBD1. Germline assignment: CDR1 SNHLY and CDR2 FYNNEI. The CDR3 spans 11 residues. V lost 8 bases, J lost 11 bases, and 2 bases stayed unmatched. CDR3: CASGQGAFQYF. CDR3 nucleotide sequence: TGTGCCAGCGGACAGGGGGCATTTCAGTACTTC. The variable domain in full, with the rest retrieved from reference TRBV2 and TRBJ2-4, is EPEVTQTPSHQVTQMGQEVILRCVPISNHLYFYWYRQILGQKVEFLVSFYNNEISEKSEIFDDQFSVERPDGSNFTLKIRSTKLEDSAMYFCASGQGAFQYFGAGTRLSVL.